This TCR beta chain was sequenced for a study of somatic mutations in cytotoxic T cells in rheumatoid arthritis. This CDR3 has 13 amino acids. The germline V gene encodes CDR1 MNHEY and CDR2 SMNVEV (reference sequence). The junction had 5 bases not matched to a gene; V was cut back by 6 bases and J by 5 bases. Original processing methods: Published virus-specific TCRB sequences matched only a few of the patient CD8+ clones exceeding 1%. Only in-frame clones appear in the TCRdb table, and some are missing; sequencing was by immunoSEQ multiplex PCR. The V and J calls and clone size were taken over from that table, and D and trimming were inferred from the DNA. In the table there are around 15,000 clones, roughly 75% of which are singletons.

The sequenced sample consisted of CD8+ T cells sorted from blood. The source is an adult with rheumatoid arthritis. This chain uses TRBV27 with TRBJ2-3; 7 bases align to TRBD2. CDR3 sequence reads: CASRGGRGDTQYF. CDR3 sequence (DNA): TGTGCCAGCAGGGGAGGGCGAGGAGATACGCAGTATTTT.